A selection of T cell receptor beta chains follows, all from one sample in a study of blood T cell repertoires in COVID-19. Sequencing used immunoSEQ multiplex PCR; TCRdb keeps in-frame clones, though not all of them. The sample consists of approximately 450,000 clones, 70% to 90% of them appearing once. Source material: PBMCs or T cells enriched from blood (not recorded which). The receptors were gathered from a woman aged 18 to 35 with acute COVID-19. CDR3s include the opening cysteine and the closing phenylalanine or tryptophan. A D gene is named only where the DNA matches it firmly. Expanded clones are given a class, and other clones once, few, many or no size at all.

V,size,D,J,DNA,CDR3
TRBV25-1,-,-,TRBJ2-5,TGTGCCAGCACGGGTTCTCGGGGGTTTCAAGAGACCCAGTACTTC,CASTGSRGFQETQYF
TRBV5-1,-,-,TRBJ1-1,TGCGCCAGCAGCTTGACCTTACAGGTCCCGAACACTGAAGCTTTCTTT,CASSLTLQVPNTEAFF
TRBV4-3,-,-,TRBJ2-7,TGCGCCAGCAGCCAAGACCCGGGAAAAGGCCCCTACGAGCAGTACTTC,CASSQDPGKGPYEQYF
TRBV4-1,-,TRBD1,TRBJ1-1,TGCGCCAGCAGCCACGGACAGGGAGCTTTCTTT,CASSHGQGAFF
TRBV4-3,-,-,TRBJ1-1,TGCGCCAGCAGCCAAGATTGGGGGGGTGAAGCTTTCTTT,CASSQDWGGEAFF
TRBV4-3,-,TRBD2,TRBJ2-2,TGCGCCAGCAGCCAAGCGGGGGGGGCCGGGGAGCTGTTTTTT,CASSQAGGAGELFF
TRBV14,-,-,TRBJ1-3,TGTGCCAGCAGCCAACAGGCCCCTGGAAACACCATATATTTT,CASSQQAPGNTIYF
TRBV14,-,TRBD2,TRBJ2-7,TGTGCCAGCAGCCAACTAGCCGGGACTAGCGTCTACGAGCAGTACTTC,CASSQLAGTSVYEQYF
TRBV14,-,-,TRBJ2-2,TGTGCCAGCAGCCAAGGCCTAGCCTACACCGGGGAGCTGTTTTTT,CASSQGLAYTGELFF
TRBV5-1,few,-,TRBJ2-2,TGCGCCAGCCGGTATGGAGGGAACACCGGGGAGCTGTTTTTT,CASRYGGNTGELFF
TRBV4-1,-,-,TRBJ1-5,TGCGCCAGCAGCCAAGACTTTCGGGTCCGGCCCCAGCATTTT,CASSQDFRVRPQHF
TRBV2,-,TRBD1,TRBJ1-2,TGTGCCAGCAGTTTTCAGACAGGGGGGTATGGCTACACCTTC,CASSFQTGGYGYTF
TRBV7-8,-,-,TRBJ2-1,TGTGCCAGCAGCTTAGTTGGGGGGAGCTCCTACAATGAGCAGTTCTTC,CASSLVGGSSYNEQFF
TRBV7-3,-,TRBD1,TRBJ1-1,TGTGCCAGCAGCCAGGGGGCGGGGAACACTGAAGCTTTCTTT,CASSQGAGNTEAFF
TRBV3-1/TRBV3-2,-,TRBD2,TRBJ2-1,TGTGCCAGCAGCCAAGATCGAGGGACTAGCGGAAGGCATGAGCAGTTCTTC,CASSQDRGTSGRHEQFF
TRBV7-9,-,-,TRBJ1-1,TGTGCCAGCAGCTACGTCAGAATGAACACTGAAGCTTTCTTT,CASSYVRMNTEAFF
TRBV11-2,-,-,TRBJ1-3,TGTGCCAGCAGCGGCTCTACTGCAGGATACTCTGGAAACACCATATATTTT,CASSGSTAGYSGNTIYF
TRBV20-1,-,-,TRBJ2-3,TGCAGTGCTAGTTTCAGGGTTACAGATACGCAGTATTTT,CSASFRVTDTQYF
TRBV2,-,TRBD1,TRBJ1-5,TGTGCCAGCAGGAAAACAGGGGGCGGGTACAATCAGCCCCAGCATTTT,CASRKTGGGYNQPQHF
TRBV7-9,-,-,TRBJ2-1,TGTGCCAGCAGCGCGCCGGGGGGCCGCGGATTACACAATGAGCAGTTCTTC,CASSAPGGRGLHNEQFF
TRBV6-5,once,TRBD1,TRBJ2-7,TGTGCCAGCAGTTACCGGACAGGGAATAACGAGCAGTACTTC,CASSYRTGNNEQYF
TRBV5-4,few,-,TRBJ1-4,TGTGCCAGCAGCTTGGGATTACAGGGTACCCTACCAACTAATGAAAAACTGTTTTTT,CASSLGLQGTLPTNEKLFF
TRBV7-8,-,TRBD2,TRBJ2-7,TGTGCCAGCAGCTTAGAGGGACTAGCGGGGAGCTCCTACGAGCAGTACTTC,CASSLEGLAGSSYEQYF
TRBV18,-,TRBD2,TRBJ2-7,TGTGCCAGCTCACCACCGGGACTAGCAGTCTACGAGCAGTACTTC,CASSPPGLAVYEQYF
TRBV5-8,few,-,TRBJ2-5,TGTGCCAGCAGCTTGGCGGAGACCCAGTACTTC,CASSLAETQYF
TRBV7-9,-,TRBD2,TRBJ2-7,TGTGCCAGCAGCTTAGGCGGGGGGATCGAGCAGTACTTC,CASSLGGGIEQYF
TRBV18,-,-,TRBJ1-1,TGTGCCAGCTCACCACTTCAGGAGAACACTGAAGCTTTCTTT,CASSPLQENTEAFF
TRBV7-8,-,-,TRBJ1-2,TGTGCCAGCAGCTTAAAGGACCCTTCGGGGGGCTACACCTTC,CASSLKDPSGGYTF
TRBV19,-,-,TRBJ1-1,TGTGCCAGTAGTGGGCGGGTCTCCACTGAAGCTTTCTTT,CASSGRVSTEAFF
TRBV5-6,-,-,TRBJ2-1,TGTGCCAGCAGCTTCCCCATGGGCGACAATGAGCAGTTCTTC,CASSFPMGDNEQFF
TRBV3-1/TRBV3-2,-,TRBD2,TRBJ2-7,TGTGCCAGCAGCCGAGGGACTAGCGGGGGGACAAAGTCCTACGAGCAGTACTTC,CASSRGTSGGTKSYEQYF
TRBV12-5,once,-,TRBJ2-1,TGTGCTAGTGGGTCCGGGAGCTCCTACAATGAGCAGTTCTTC,CASGSGSSYNEQFF
TRBV10-3,-,-,TRBJ1-6,TGTGCCATCGGACAACAGGGTCTAGGGTCACCCCTCCACTTT,CAIGQQGLGSPLHF
TRBV9,-,TRBD1,TRBJ1-4,TGTGCCAGCAGCGTAGGTACAGGGGTGGAAAAACTGTTTTTT,CASSVGTGVEKLFF